Below, 15 T cell receptor beta chains from the same sample are listed, as sequenced in a study of cytomegalovirus exposure and HLA in healthy donors. PCR was performed using 60 Vbeta and 13 Jbeta primers. The assay was immunoSEQ multiplex PCR, and TCRdb's table has in-frame clones only and misses some. The repertoire holds about 190,000 clones, with more than 70% as singletons. The sample was PBMCs. The receptors originated from a man aged 25 to 40 in good health and CMV-seropositive.

This clone was counted a few times. This sequence joins TRBV9 and TRBJ2-2; TRBD1 matches 11 bases. The CDR3 covers 16 residues. The junction had 7 bases not matched to a gene; V was cut back by 2 bases and J by 7 bases. Looked up from germline, CDR1 is SGDLS and CDR2 is YYNGEE. The CDR3 DNA follows: TGTGCCAGCAGCGTGGGGACAGGGGGAAGTAGCGGGGAGCTGTTTTTT. Amino acids: CASSVGTGGSSGELFF.

This clone was observed once. The chain has TRBV2 and TRBJ2-7; TRBD1 is a possible D gene (7 bases). Trimming left V 7 bases short and J 0 bases short, with 13 bases between. The CDR3 length is 14 residues. Germline values: CDR1 SNHLY, CDR2 FYNNEI. The CDR3 region has the DNA TGTGCCAGCACGGGGGACAGCTTCTCCTACGAGCAGTACTTC. Translated, it gives CASTGDSFSYEQYF. Complete variable domain (other parts from reference TRBV2 and TRBJ2-7): EPEVTQTPSHQVTQMGQEVILRCVPISNHLYFYWYRQILGQKVEFLVSFYNNEISEKSEIFDDQFSVERPDGSNFTLKIRSTKLEDSAMYFCASTGDSFSYEQYFGPGTRLTVT.

The rearrangement uses TRBV7-2 and TRBJ2-4; D is unclear. This CDR3 is built from 17 residues. The V end was cut by 1 base, the J end by 0 bases, with 13 bases between. Germline CDR1 SGHTA, CDR2 FQGNSA. CDR3: CASSLVPTGLAKNIQYF. CDR3 in DNA: TGTGCCAGCAGCTTAGTTCCGACGGGTCTAGCCAAAAACATTCAGTACTTC.

The chain has TRBV6-4 and TRBJ1-2; TRBD1 matches at 12 bases. In germline, CDR1 is MRHNA, CDR2 SNTAGT. The V segment lost 8 bases and the J segment 7 bases; nucleotides outside the gene matches: 23. This CDR3 comprises 19 residues. CDR3 region: CASLPLPPGQGADSAGYTF. The CDR3 DNA is TGTGCCAGCCTCCCACTACCCCCGGGACAGGGGGCAGATTCCGCTGGCTACACCTTC.

CDR3 nucleotide sequence: TGTGCCAGCAGCTTAGCGCTAAGTGGACTGACTCCCTACGAGCAGTACTTC. Translating it yields CASSLALSGLTPYEQYF. The rearrangement uses TRBV7-2 and TRBJ2-7, with D perhaps TRBD2 (5 bases). Trimming took off 0 bases at V and 2 bases at J, with 17 bases between the two ends. Germline assignment: CDR1 SGHTA and CDR2 FQGNSA. The CDR3 loop spans 17 amino acids.

This chain joins TRBV7-2 and TRBJ1-4, with a weak D call TRBD1 (6 bases). CDR3 length: 14 residues. The V gene lost 5 bases and the J gene lost 2 bases, with 9 bases spanning the gap. Germline values: CDR1 SGHTA, CDR2 FQGNSA. CDR3 DNA sequence: TGTGCCAGCAGCGCAGGGGTCACTAATGAAAAACTGTTTTTT. Amino acid sequence: CASSAGVTNEKLFF.

The CDR3 region is CASSPRGLEQYF. The DNA of the CDR3 is TGTGCCAGCAGCCCCAGGGGGCTCGAGCAGTACTTC. The J gene is TRBJ2-7, the V gene TRBV27, with 8 bases aligning to TRBD1. This CDR3 is 12 amino acids long. The ends lost 6 bases at V and 6 bases at J; junction bases unmatched: 4. CDR1 is MNHEY, CDR2 SMNVEV, per germline (reference sequence).

This clone has a single count. The V gene is TRBV2, the J gene TRBJ1-4; tentatively, D is TRBD1 (5 bases). Germline assignment: CDR1 SNHLY and CDR2 FYNNEI. The CDR3 runs 12 residues. The ends were cut back, 9 bases at V and 8 bases at J, with 13 bases in the middle. The CDR3 reads CASAGTREKLFF. The CDR3 DNA reads TGTGCCAGTGCCGGGACTCGGGAAAAACTGTTTTTT.

The chain has TRBV15 and TRBJ1-2; 7 positions match TRBD1. The CDR3 is made up of 16 amino acids. Germline-derived CDR1 and CDR2 are LNHNV and YYDKDF (reference sequence). Trimming removed 3 bases from V and 3 bases from J; junction bases left unmatched: 10. The CDR3 nucleotides are TGTGCCACCAGCAGTGACAGGGCGACGGTCGACTATGGCTACACCTTC. Translated, it gives CATSSDRATVDYGYTF.

V is TRBV9 and J is TRBJ1-1; 11 bases map to TRBD1. V lost 3 bases to trimming and J lost 5 bases; unmatched junction nucleotides: 6. CDR3 length equals 15 residues. Germline V gene sequence: CDR1 SGDLS, CDR2 YYNGEE. The CDR3 here is CASSAKDRGQTEAFF. The DNA for the CDR3 is TGTGCCAGCAGCGCCAAGGACAGGGGGCAAACTGAAGCTTTCTTT. The variable domain in full, with the rest retrieved from reference TRBV9 and TRBJ1-1, is DSGVTQTPKHLITATGQRVTLRCSPRSGDLSVYWYQQSLDQGLQFLIQYYNGEERAKGNILERFSAQQFPDLHSELNLSSLELGDSALYFCASSAKDRGQTEAFFGQGTRLTVV.

The table lists this clone with a few counts. The rearrangement uses TRBV19 and TRBJ2-2; 8 nucleotides line up with TRBD1. This CDR3 contains 15 residues. V shed 5 bases and J 0 bases; nucleotides not matched to a gene: 2. The germline CDR1 and CDR2 sequences are LNHDA and SQIVND (reference sequence). The CDR3 is CASSGTGPNTGELFF. The CDR3 nucleotides are TGTGCCAGTAGTGGGACAGGCCCGAACACCGGGGAGCTGTTTTTT.

V and J are TRBV19 and TRBJ1-4, with TRBD1 matching over 10 bases. The CDR3 runs to 15 residues. Trimming cost V 7 bases and J 4 bases; bases outside gene matches: 6. Germline lookup yields CDR1 LNHDA and CDR2 SQIVND (reference sequence). The CDR3 protein is CASKTGGYNNEKLFF. Written as DNA, the CDR3 is TGTGCCAGTAAGACAGGGGGCTACAATAATGAAAAACTGTTTTTT.

The rearrangement links TRBV18 to TRBJ2-5, with D perhaps matching TRBD1 (6 bases). CDR3 size: 13 residues. The germline V gene has CDR1 KGHSH and CDR2 LQKENI. V was clipped by 5 bases and J by 3 bases, with 10 bases between them. The CDR3 coding sequence is TGTGCCAGCTCAAACGGACAGAAAGAGACCCAGTACTTC. The encoded protein is CASSNGQKETQYF.

V is TRBV9 and J is TRBJ2-5, with TRBD2 as a possible D gene (6 bases). The CDR3 loop spans 16 amino acids. CDR1 and CDR2 (germline): SGDLS, YYNGEE. With 0 bases removed from V and 1 base from J, the gap between germline ends came to 13 bases. The CDR3 protein is CASSVAPGGRQETQYF. The CDR3 bases are TGTGCCAGCAGCGTAGCCCCAGGAGGGCGCCAAGAGACCCAGTACTTC. The variable domain in full, with the rest retrieved from reference TRBV9 and TRBJ2-5, is DSGVTQTPKHLITATGQRVTLRCSPRSGDLSVYWYQQSLDQGLQFLIQYYNGEERAKGNILERFSAQQFPDLHSELNLSSLELGDSALYFCASSVAPGGRQETQYFGPGTRLLVL.

This clone occurred once. V usage is TRBV12-2 and J usage is TRBJ2-1; the table's D gene call, TRBD2, was not cross checked with the DNA. TRBV12-2 is given as a pseudogene. This CDR3 is built from 17 residues. The CDR3: CASRLWPFSGRTNEQFF. The CDR3, as DNA: TGTGCAAGTCGCTTATGGCCTTTTAGCGGGAGAACAAATGAGCAGTTCTTC.